This T cell receptor (beta chain) appears in the sequencing data of a study of CD8+CD57+ T cells in acquired aplastic anemia. Study as a whole: Isolated CD4+ and CD8+ cells, once sorted, yielded DNA averaging roughly 3.2 ug.

Before being chosen for sequencing, patients had shown CD8+CD57+ cell expansion by flow cytometry. Every patient presented with severe acquired aplastic anemia. The TCR beta profiling, which covered VDJ combination and CDR3 sequence, was carried out using genomic DNA as the template. From the reads, TCRdb called clonotypes with MiXCR, one entry per CDR3 protein. The sample consists of 120,000 or so distinct CDR3 sequences, nearly 40% of them appearing once. Regarding this clonotype: What it binds is unknown.

The study's findings and limits: Patients had around 30 CD8+ CDR3 sequences in common with controls (the shared set).

The clonotype was recovered from a human donor with aplastic anemia. Sequencing used sorted CD4+, CD8+, or CD8+CD57+ T cells (not recorded which) from PBMCs.

CDR3 coding DNA: TGTGCCAGCAGCCCAGGACAGGGGGCAGGGGGCTACACCTTC. This sequence encodes CASSPGQGAGGYTF. The chain is built from TRBV9 and TRBJ1-2; 11 nucleotides align to TRBD1. Trimming at V came to 4 bases and at J to 8 bases, leaving 7 bases not matched to a gene. Germline values: CDR1 SGDLS, CDR2 YYNGEE. The length of the CDR3 is 14 residues.